This entry concerns a single TCR beta chain. Its specificity is not known. V gave up 3 bases and J gave up 6 bases, with 10 bases separating them. The CDR3 loop spans 13 amino acids. Per the germline V gene, CDR1 is SGHDT and CDR2 is YYEEEE. The data were taken from a study of T cells after yellow fever vaccination. 5'RACE template switching produced TCR cDNA carrying a universal primer site and UMIs. TCRdb redid the calling of the 5' RACE reads with MiXCR, one entry per CDR3 protein. The sample has some 500,000 distinct CDR3 sequences; approximately 12% are singletons. Broader study findings: Peaking faster, on day 5 versus 15, the secondary response was nonetheless weaker. Abundant bulk-population clonotypes could contaminate the FACS-sorted repertoires. Most clones from primary vaccination resurfaced after the booster (nearly 97% CD4, 70% to 90% CD8).

The sequencing used PBMCs, collected on the day of the yellow fever booster vaccination. The origin of this receptor is a young man who received the YFV17D yellow fever vaccine. The chain has TRBV5-6 and TRBJ1-3, with D unclear. The CDR3 coding sequence is TGTGCCAGCAGCTCGGGCAGGCTAAACACCATATATTTT. Protein: CASSSGRLNTIYF.